What follows describes a single T cell receptor (beta chain). RNA totalling about 0.45 to 1 ug underwent reverse transcription with random hexamers. TCRdb analysed the immunoSEQ multiplex PCR reads with MiXCR anew, one entry per CDR3 protein. Among about 120,000 distinct CDR3 sequences listed, 94% were seen once. The CDR3 is made up of 14 amino acids. Trimming stripped 0 bases from V and 0 bases from J, with 5 bases between. The germline CDR1 and CDR2 sequences are LGHNA and YSLEER. The data stem from a study of CD8 T cells in Susac syndrome. The rearrangement joins TRBV4-3 to TRBJ1-2; D call uncertain. Source material: CD4+ T cells from PBMCs. The clonotype comes from a human donor in good health. This chain's CDR3 is CASSQDWANYGYTF. The CDR3 DNA reads as TGCGCCAGCAGCCAAGATTGGGCTAACTATGGCTACACCTTC.